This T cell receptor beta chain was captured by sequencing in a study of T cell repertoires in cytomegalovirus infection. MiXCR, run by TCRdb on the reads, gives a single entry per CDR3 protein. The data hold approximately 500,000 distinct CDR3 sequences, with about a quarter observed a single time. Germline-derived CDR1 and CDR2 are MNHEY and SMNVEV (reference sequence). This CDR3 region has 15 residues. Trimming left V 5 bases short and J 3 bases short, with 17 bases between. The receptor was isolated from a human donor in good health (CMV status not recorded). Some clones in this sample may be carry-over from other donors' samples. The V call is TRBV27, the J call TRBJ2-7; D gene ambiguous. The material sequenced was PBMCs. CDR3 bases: TGTGCCAGCAGTCCCTCATGGGTCCGCAACTACGAGCAGTACTTC. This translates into CASSPSWVRNYEQYF.